Included here is one T cell receptor (beta chain) sequence, with context. Using immunoSEQ multiplex PCR, the repertoire was profiled, and TCRdb retains in-frame clones only, with some absent. The data hold 600,000 to 900,000 clones, with over 75% observed a single time. The data were obtained in a study of shared T cell receptors in the human thymus. There are 18 residues in the CDR3. J gave up 2 bases and V 7 bases, and 13 bases lay outside the gene matches. Germline V gene lookup returns CDR1 MGHDK and CDR2 SYGVNS. The same sample was also studied in work on human thymus T cells. That work adds: Thymus was obtained from resections taken during corrective heart surgery.

Source material: thymocytes. The chain has TRBV25-1 and TRBJ2-3; the match to TRBD2 covers 12 bases. This sequence originates from a girl less than two years old with a congenital heart defect. For the CDR3, the DNA is TGTGCCAGCATCGGGGGTCTAGCGGGGGGGCTGGACACAGATACGCAGTATTTT. Protein: CASIGGLAGGLDTDTQYF.